The clone carrying this TCR beta chain came up many times. Its antigen remains unidentified. These data come from a study of Graves' ophthalmopathy and Graves' hyperthyroidism. In the study overall: Peripheral blood was gathered at first diagnosis, ahead of any treatment whatsoever. Findings and limits, study-wide: A model built from 13 signatures distinguished ophthalmopathy from stable hyperthyroidism with approximately 88% sensitivity and around 81% specificity.

CDR1 is MNHEY and CDR2 is SVGEGT in the germline V gene. The CDR3 extends over 15 amino acids. Trimming took 0 bases from V and 4 from J; bases not matched to a gene: 3. The sequenced template was RNA, covering the TCR beta CDR3 region. After a first-round RT-PCR with HTBI primers, a second-round multiplex PCR was run. TCRdb re-analysed the multiplex PCR reads in MiXCR, keeping a single row per CDR3 protein. The sample records roughly 500,000 distinct CDR3 sequences, 14% being singletons. Excluded: other autoimmune disease, uncontrolled infection, pregnancy or lactation. The PBMCs used were ones drawn from about 9.3 ml of fresh peripheral blood.

The chain uses TRBV6-2 or TRBV6-3 and TRBJ2-4, with 7 positions matching TRBD1. This clonotype originated in a woman in her 30s with Graves' ophthalmopathy. Sequenced input: blood. The CDR3 reads CASSYSGTVKNIQYF. In DNA, the CDR3 is TGTGCCAGCAGTTACTCCGGGACAGTAAAAAACATTCAGTACTTC.